The clone carrying this TCR beta chain came up a few times. These data belong to a study of CD8+CD57+ T cells in acquired aplastic anemia. Germline V gene sequence: CDR1 SEHNR, CDR2 FQNEAQ (reference sequence). V shed 1 base and J shed 4 bases, with 4 bases lying between them. CDR3 length: 12 amino acids. Genomic DNA constituted the template upon which TCR beta VDJ and CDR3 profiling was performed. TCRdb passed the reads through MiXCR, listing each CDR3 protein once. Of 74,000 or so distinct CDR3 sequences listed, almost 55% are singletons. This clonotype was sampled from a human donor in good health, serving as a control. V usage is TRBV7-9 and J usage is TRBJ1-1; no reliable D call. Material for sequencing was sorted CD4+, CD8+, or CD8+CD57+ T cells (not recorded which) from PBMCs. The CDR3 here is CASSLGVTEAFF. The CDR3 DNA follows: TGTGCCAGCAGCTTAGGAGTCACTGAAGCTTTCTTT.